This entry features one T cell receptor beta chain sequence. As yet, its antigen is unknown. This CDR3 is built from 16 residues. CDR1 and CDR2 from the germline V gene are SGHDT and YYEEEE. Trimming removed 2 bases from V and 4 bases from J; junction bases left unmatched: 8. This PCR relied on a set of 60 Vbeta primers and 13 Jbeta primers. Only in-frame clones appear in the TCRdb table, and some are missing; sequencing was by immunoSEQ multiplex PCR. The sample has approximately 120,000 clones, 70% to 80% seen once. This sample is drawn from a study of cytomegalovirus exposure and HLA in healthy donors. Points from the study as a whole: Later analysis suggested most CMV-associated TCR beta chains were HLA-restricted.

The chain uses TRBV5-6 and TRBJ1-3; TRBD1 agrees at 8 bases. The sequence derives from a human donor in good health. Specimen: PBMCs. The CDR3: CASSFFGQGSGNTIYF. As DNA, the CDR3 is TGTGCCAGCAGCTTTTTTGGACAGGGATCCGGAAACACCATATATTTT. Complete variable domain (other parts from reference TRBV5-6 and TRBJ1-3): DAGVTQSPTHLIKTRGQQVTLRCSPKSGHDTVSWYQQALGQGPQFIFQYYEEEERQRGNFPDRFSGHQFPNYSSELNVNALLLGDSALYLCASSFFGQGSGNTIYFGEGSWLTVV.